Listed below are T cell receptor beta chains from one sample, sequenced in a study of identical twins. TCRdb independently ran MiXCR on the 5' RACE reads; one entry per CDR3 protein. Of under 500,000 distinct CDR3 sequences detected, more than 13% appear once; the ten largest clones hold approximately 1%. The same data also contributed to another study, on yellow fever vaccine responses in identical twins.

The sample was CD4+ T cells sorted from blood. All receptors come from a woman aged 18-29 years in good health. CDR3s include the opening cysteine and the closing phenylalanine or tryptophan. D genes are given only for firm matches. Size tells how often a clone was seen (once, few, many) or the class of an expanded clone, and some rows leave it out.

abundance: -; v_gene: TRBV6-6; d_gene: -; j_gene: TRBJ1-1; CDR3nt: TGTGCCAGCAGTACCTCAAATGAAGCTTTCTTT; CDR3aa: CASSTSNEAFF
abundance: -; v_gene: TRBV20-1; d_gene: TRBD2; j_gene: TRBJ2-3; CDR3nt: TGCAGTGCTAGAGATAGCGCTACTAGCGGACACACAGATACGCAGTATTTT; CDR3aa: CSARDSATSGHTDTQYF
abundance: few; v_gene: TRBV24-1; d_gene: -; j_gene: TRBJ2-5; CDR3nt: TGTGCCACCAGTGGGATACATAGCCAAGAGACCCAGTACTTC; CDR3aa: CATSGIHSQETQYF
abundance: few; v_gene: TRBV29-1; d_gene: -; j_gene: TRBJ2-3; CDR3nt: TGCAGCGTTGATGTGGGACTGCACACAGATACGCAGTATTTT; CDR3aa: CSVDVGLHTDTQYF
abundance: many; v_gene: TRBV5-1; d_gene: TRBD2; j_gene: TRBJ2-1; CDR3nt: TGCGCCAGCAGCTTGTTGGGCACTAGCGGCTCCTACAATGAGCAGTTCTTC; CDR3aa: CASSLLGTSGSYNEQFF
abundance: -; v_gene: TRBV15; d_gene: TRBD1; j_gene: TRBJ1-5; CDR3nt: TGTGCCACCAGCAGACTCGCCGGGACAGGTAATCAGCCCCAGCATTTT; CDR3aa: CATSRLAGTGNQPQHF
abundance: many; v_gene: TRBV7-3; d_gene: -; j_gene: TRBJ2-1; CDR3nt: TGTGCCAGCAGCTTAAGTCTCTTCAATGAGCAGTTCTTC; CDR3aa: CASSLSLFNEQFF
abundance: few; v_gene: TRBV10-3; d_gene: TRBD1; j_gene: TRBJ2-7; CDR3nt: TGTGCCACCACCCGGGGGACAGGGGTCTACGAGCAGTACTTC; CDR3aa: CATTRGTGVYEQYF
abundance: -; v_gene: TRBV10-3; d_gene: -; j_gene: TRBJ2-7; CDR3nt: TGTGCCATCACTCCGGGTGGACAGACCTACGAGCAGTACTTC; CDR3aa: CAITPGGQTYEQYF
abundance: few; v_gene: TRBV7-9; d_gene: -; j_gene: TRBJ2-7; CDR3nt: TGTGCCAGCAGCACGGGTCTGACGGGCTACGAGCAGTACTTC; CDR3aa: CASSTGLTGYEQYF
abundance: few; v_gene: TRBV3-1; d_gene: -; j_gene: TRBJ2-3; CDR3nt: TGTGCCAGCAGCCAATTTGGGGCTAGCGGCACAGATACGCAGTATTTT; CDR3aa: CASSQFGASGTDTQYF
abundance: few; v_gene: TRBV7-9; d_gene: TRBD1; j_gene: TRBJ1-3; CDR3nt: TGTGCCAGCAGCTCGGGACAGTCTGGAAACACCATATATTTT; CDR3aa: CASSSGQSGNTIYF
abundance: -; v_gene: TRBV3-1; d_gene: -; j_gene: TRBJ2-1; CDR3nt: TGTGCCAGCAGCCAAGGGAGAACCTACAATGAGCAGTTCTTC; CDR3aa: CASSQGRTYNEQFF
abundance: -; v_gene: TRBV7-2; d_gene: -; j_gene: TRBJ2-1; CDR3nt: TGTGCCAGCAGCTTACTAGGAAACAATGAGCAGTTCTTC; CDR3aa: CASSLLGNNEQFF
abundance: -; v_gene: TRBV3-1; d_gene: -; j_gene: TRBJ2-7; CDR3nt: TGTGCCAGCAGCCAAGGGCTAGGACAGAGCTCCTACGAGCAGTACTTC; CDR3aa: CASSQGLGQSSYEQYF
abundance: few; v_gene: TRBV12-3/TRBV12-4; d_gene: -; j_gene: TRBJ2-1; CDR3nt: TGTGCCAGCAGTTTAGCGGGGGGACAGCTCGGTGAGCAGTTCTTC; CDR3aa: CASSLAGGQLGEQFF
abundance: many; v_gene: TRBV5-1; d_gene: TRBD1; j_gene: TRBJ2-7; CDR3nt: TGCGCCAGCAGCACCTACAGGGGTAGCTACGAGCAGTACTTC; CDR3aa: CASSTYRGSYEQYF
abundance: -; v_gene: TRBV7-2; d_gene: TRBD2; j_gene: TRBJ2-3; CDR3nt: TGTGCCAGCAGCTCAGCGGGGGGGCCTAGAGATACGCAGTATTTT; CDR3aa: CASSSAGGPRDTQYF
abundance: few; v_gene: TRBV29-1; d_gene: TRBD2; j_gene: TRBJ2-1; CDR3nt: TGCAGCGTGCGCGGGCCCGGGACTAGCGGGTTAAATGAGCAGTTCTTC; CDR3aa: CSVRGPGTSGLNEQFF
abundance: few; v_gene: TRBV20-1; d_gene: -; j_gene: TRBJ2-2; CDR3nt: TGCAGTGCTAGACTGGGCTCGGGGGCCGGGGAGCTGTTTTTT; CDR3aa: CSARLGSGAGELFF
abundance: few; v_gene: TRBV3-1; d_gene: -; j_gene: TRBJ2-2; CDR3nt: TGTGCCAGCAGCCAAGATCTTGTCGGGGAGCTGTTTTTT; CDR3aa: CASSQDLVGELFF
abundance: -; v_gene: TRBV28; d_gene: -; j_gene: TRBJ2-3; CDR3nt: TGTGCCAGCAACGGCCGGGAGCACCACACAGATACGCAGTATTTT; CDR3aa: CASNGREHHTDTQYF
abundance: -; v_gene: TRBV7-9; d_gene: -; j_gene: TRBJ2-3; CDR3nt: TGTGCCAGCAGCTTATCCGCTAGCACAGATACGCGGTATTTT; CDR3aa: CASSLSASTDTRYF
abundance: many; v_gene: TRBV4-2; d_gene: TRBD2; j_gene: TRBJ2-7; CDR3nt: TGTGCCAGCAGCCAAAACGTGGGACTAGCGGACTACGAGCAGTACTTC; CDR3aa: CASSQNVGLADYEQYF
abundance: few; v_gene: TRBV5-1; d_gene: TRBD1; j_gene: TRBJ2-1; CDR3nt: TGCGCCAGCAGGGGAGACAGGGTGGCGAATGAGCAGTTCTTC; CDR3aa: CASRGDRVANEQFF
abundance: few; v_gene: TRBV10-3; d_gene: TRBD1; j_gene: TRBJ2-7; CDR3nt: TGTGCCATCAGTGTGGGACAGGTCACTGCCTACGAGCAGTACTTC; CDR3aa: CAISVGQVTAYEQYF
abundance: few; v_gene: TRBV5-1; d_gene: TRBD2; j_gene: TRBJ2-3; CDR3nt: TGCGCCAGCAGCTTGCCGTCTAGCGGGGGGGCTGGAGATACGCAGTATTTT; CDR3aa: CASSLPSSGGAGDTQYF
abundance: few; v_gene: TRBV6-1; d_gene: TRBD2; j_gene: TRBJ2-1; CDR3nt: TGTGCCAGCAGAGATGGCCCCCTACGGCTAGCGGGGAGGAATGAGCAGTTCTTC; CDR3aa: CASRDGPLRLAGRNEQFF
abundance: -; v_gene: TRBV2; d_gene: TRBD1; j_gene: TRBJ2-2; CDR3nt: TGTGCCAGCAGACAGGGGGTCACCGGGGAGCTGTTTTTT; CDR3aa: CASRQGVTGELFF
abundance: -; v_gene: TRBV18; d_gene: TRBD1; j_gene: TRBJ1-1; CDR3nt: TGTGCCAGCTCACCACGGCAGGGACAGTCGAACACTGAAGCTTTCTTT; CDR3aa: CASSPRQGQSNTEAFF
abundance: many; v_gene: TRBV4-2; d_gene: TRBD2; j_gene: TRBJ2-1; CDR3nt: TGTGCCAGCAGCCGTGGGCCCCTAGCGGGGGGAACCAATGAGCAGTTCTTC; CDR3aa: CASSRGPLAGGTNEQFF
abundance: many; v_gene: TRBV10-3; d_gene: TRBD1; j_gene: TRBJ2-1; CDR3nt: TGTGCCATCAGTGAAGACAGGGGTTCCTACAATGAGCAGTTCTTC; CDR3aa: CAISEDRGSYNEQFF
abundance: few; v_gene: TRBV5-1; d_gene: -; j_gene: TRBJ1-1; CDR3nt: TGCGCCAGCAGCACGGACACAGTGAACACTGAAGCTTTCTTT; CDR3aa: CASSTDTVNTEAFF
abundance: many; v_gene: TRBV5-1; d_gene: -; j_gene: TRBJ2-2; CDR3nt: TGCGCCAGCAGCTTGGTGGGGTCATGGACCGGGGAGCTGTTTTTT; CDR3aa: CASSLVGSWTGELFF
abundance: -; v_gene: TRBV5-6; d_gene: -; j_gene: TRBJ2-1; CDR3nt: TGTGCCAGCAGCCCGGACTCTAGCAGCTCCTACAATGAGCAGTTCTTC; CDR3aa: CASSPDSSSSYNEQFF
abundance: -; v_gene: TRBV6-1; d_gene: TRBD2; j_gene: TRBJ2-3; CDR3nt: TGTGCCAGCAGGGCGGGACTAGCGGGAGACACAGATACGCAGTATTTT; CDR3aa: CASRAGLAGDTDTQYF
abundance: few; v_gene: TRBV20-1; d_gene: TRBD1; j_gene: TRBJ2-3; CDR3nt: TGCAGTGCTAACAGGGGTGCAAGCACAGATACGCAGTATTTT; CDR3aa: CSANRGASTDTQYF
abundance: -; v_gene: TRBV3-1; d_gene: -; j_gene: TRBJ1-2; CDR3nt: TGTGCCAGCAGCCAAGATCCTCCTTATTACTACACCTTC; CDR3aa: CASSQDPPYYYTF
abundance: -; v_gene: TRBV7-6; d_gene: TRBD2; j_gene: TRBJ2-2; CDR3nt: TGTGCCAGCAGCCCCGGACCAGTACTAGCGGGACACACCGGGGAGCTGTTTTTT; CDR3aa: CASSPGPVLAGHTGELFF
abundance: few; v_gene: TRBV20-1; d_gene: TRBD2; j_gene: TRBJ2-7; CDR3nt: TGCAGTGCTAGAGTTCGGACTAGCGGGAGAGAGCAGTACTTC; CDR3aa: CSARVRTSGREQYF
abundance: many; v_gene: TRBV29-1; d_gene: -; j_gene: TRBJ2-6; CDR3nt: TGCAGCGTTCGGAGGACTGGGGCCAACGTCCTGACTTTC; CDR3aa: CSVRRTGANVLTF
abundance: few; v_gene: TRBV20-1; d_gene: TRBD1; j_gene: TRBJ1-2; CDR3nt: TGCAGTGGTACAGGGGGATATTCTGGCTACACCTTC; CDR3aa: CSGTGGYSGYTF
abundance: -; v_gene: TRBV5-5; d_gene: -; j_gene: TRBJ1-1; CDR3nt: TGTGCCAGCAGCTTAACAGGCGGGGAGAACACTGAAGCTTTCTTT; CDR3aa: CASSLTGGENTEAFF
abundance: many; v_gene: TRBV12-3/TRBV12-4; d_gene: -; j_gene: TRBJ1-5; CDR3nt: TGTGCCAGCACCTTCATGGGCAGTGGCAATCAGCCCCAGCATTTT; CDR3aa: CASTFMGSGNQPQHF